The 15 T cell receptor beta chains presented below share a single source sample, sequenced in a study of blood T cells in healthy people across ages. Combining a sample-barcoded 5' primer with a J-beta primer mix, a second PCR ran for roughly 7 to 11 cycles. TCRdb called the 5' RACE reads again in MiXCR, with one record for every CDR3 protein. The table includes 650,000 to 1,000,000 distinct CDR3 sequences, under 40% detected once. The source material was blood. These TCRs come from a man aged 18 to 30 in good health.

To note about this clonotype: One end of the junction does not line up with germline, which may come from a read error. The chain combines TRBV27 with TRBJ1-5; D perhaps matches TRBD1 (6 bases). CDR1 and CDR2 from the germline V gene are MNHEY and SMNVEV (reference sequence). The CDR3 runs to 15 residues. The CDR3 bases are TGTGCCAGCGGGCTCGGGGGCTGGGGCAATCAGCCCCGGCATTTT. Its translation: CASGLGGWGNQPRHF.

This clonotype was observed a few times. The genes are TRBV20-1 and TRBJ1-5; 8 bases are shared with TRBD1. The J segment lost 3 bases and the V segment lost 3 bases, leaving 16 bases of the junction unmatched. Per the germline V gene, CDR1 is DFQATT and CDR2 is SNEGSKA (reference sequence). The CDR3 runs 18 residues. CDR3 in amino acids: CSASASQGAEFLNQPQHF. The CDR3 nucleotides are TGCAGTGCTAGTGCTTCGCAGGGGGCCGAATTTCTCAATCAGCCCCAGCATTTT.

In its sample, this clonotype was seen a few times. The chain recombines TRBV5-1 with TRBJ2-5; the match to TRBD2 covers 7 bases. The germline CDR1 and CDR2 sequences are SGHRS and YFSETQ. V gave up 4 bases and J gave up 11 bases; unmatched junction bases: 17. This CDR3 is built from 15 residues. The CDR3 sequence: CASSGERGRYNEQYF. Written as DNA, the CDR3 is TGCGCCAGCAGCGGCGAGCGGGGCCGCTACAATGAGCAGTACTTC.

The CDR3 loop is CSVETGPREQFF. DNA of the CDR3: TGCAGCGTTGAAACGGGTCCCCGCGAGCAGTTCTTC. This chain uses TRBV29-1 with TRBJ2-1; D is ambiguous. CDR1 is SQVTM and CDR2 is ANQGSEA in the germline V gene. Trimming took 2 bases from V and 10 from J, leaving 12 bases between them. The CDR3 consists of 12 residues.

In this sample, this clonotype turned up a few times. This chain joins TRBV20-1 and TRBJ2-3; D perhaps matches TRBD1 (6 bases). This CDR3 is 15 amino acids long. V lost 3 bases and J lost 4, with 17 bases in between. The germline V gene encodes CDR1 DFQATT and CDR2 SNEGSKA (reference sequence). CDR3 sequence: CSASFVAKGADTQYF. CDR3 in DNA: TGCAGTGCTAGCTTCGTAGCGAAGGGGGCAGATACGCAGTATTTT.

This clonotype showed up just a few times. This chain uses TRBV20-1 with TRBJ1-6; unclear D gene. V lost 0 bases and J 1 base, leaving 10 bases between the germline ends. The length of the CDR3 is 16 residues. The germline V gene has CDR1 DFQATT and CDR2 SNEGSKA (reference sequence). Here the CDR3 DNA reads TGCAGTGCTAGAGATAGTATGGGTTCCTATAATTCACCCCTCCACTTT. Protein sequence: CSARDSMGSYNSPLHF.

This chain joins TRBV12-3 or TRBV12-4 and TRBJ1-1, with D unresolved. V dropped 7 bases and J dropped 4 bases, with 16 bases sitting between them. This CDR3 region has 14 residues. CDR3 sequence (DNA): TGTGCCAGCAATGTTGCGGGCATCAGCACTGAAGCTTTCTTT. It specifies CASNVAGISTEAFF.

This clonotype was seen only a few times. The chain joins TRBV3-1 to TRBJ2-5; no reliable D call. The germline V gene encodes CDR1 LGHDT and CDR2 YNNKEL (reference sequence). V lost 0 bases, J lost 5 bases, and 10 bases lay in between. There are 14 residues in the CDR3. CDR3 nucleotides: TGTGCCAGCAGCCAAGATCTAAACCGGGAGACCCAGTACTTC. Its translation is CASSQDLNRETQYF.

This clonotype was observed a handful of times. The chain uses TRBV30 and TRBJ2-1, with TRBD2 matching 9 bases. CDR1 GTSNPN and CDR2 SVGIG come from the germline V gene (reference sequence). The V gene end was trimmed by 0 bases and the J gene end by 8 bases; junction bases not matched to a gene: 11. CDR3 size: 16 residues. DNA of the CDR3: TGTGCCTGGAGTGTACCAACTGGCGGGGGGGCGTATGAGCAGTTCTTC. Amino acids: CAWSVPTGGGAYEQFF.

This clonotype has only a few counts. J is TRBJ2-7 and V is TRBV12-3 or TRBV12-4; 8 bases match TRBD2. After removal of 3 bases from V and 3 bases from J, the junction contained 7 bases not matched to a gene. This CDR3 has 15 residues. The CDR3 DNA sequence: TGTGCCAGCAGTTTCGAGAGAGCGGGGGACTACGAGCAGTACTTC. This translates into CASSFERAGDYEQYF.

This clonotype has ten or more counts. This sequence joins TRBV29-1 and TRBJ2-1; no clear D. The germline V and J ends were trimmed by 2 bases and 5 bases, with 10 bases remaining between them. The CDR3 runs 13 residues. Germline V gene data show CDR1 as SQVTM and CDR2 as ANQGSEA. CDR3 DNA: TGCAGCGTTGAATCCCCGTCCCACAATGAGCAGTTCTTC. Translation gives CSVESPSHNEQFF.

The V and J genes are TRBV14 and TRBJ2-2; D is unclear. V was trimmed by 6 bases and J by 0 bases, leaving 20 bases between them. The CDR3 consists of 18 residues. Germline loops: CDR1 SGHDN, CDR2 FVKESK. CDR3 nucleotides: TGTGCCAGCAGTTACAAAAAAACAAAATCGCCGAACACCGGGGAGCTGTTTTTT. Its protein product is CASSYKKTKSPNTGELFF.

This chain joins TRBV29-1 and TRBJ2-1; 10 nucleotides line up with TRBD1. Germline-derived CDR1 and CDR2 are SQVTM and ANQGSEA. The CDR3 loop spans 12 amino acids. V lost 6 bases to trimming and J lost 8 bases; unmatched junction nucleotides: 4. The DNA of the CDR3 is TGCAGCGTGAGGGACAGGGGTCATGAGCAGTTCTTC. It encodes CSVRDRGHEQFF.

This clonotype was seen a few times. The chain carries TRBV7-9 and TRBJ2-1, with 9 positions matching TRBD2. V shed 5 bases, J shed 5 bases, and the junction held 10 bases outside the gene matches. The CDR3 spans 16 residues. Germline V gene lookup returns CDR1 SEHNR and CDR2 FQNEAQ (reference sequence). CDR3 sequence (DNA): TGTGCCAGCAGCCAAGCGGGGGGCCGCAATCACAATGAGCAGTTCTTC. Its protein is CASSQAGGRNHNEQFF.

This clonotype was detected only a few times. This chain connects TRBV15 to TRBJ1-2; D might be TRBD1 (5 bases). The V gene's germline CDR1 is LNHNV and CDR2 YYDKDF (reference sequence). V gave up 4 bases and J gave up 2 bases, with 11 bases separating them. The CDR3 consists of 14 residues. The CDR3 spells CATSTTRGNYGYTF. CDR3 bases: TGTGCCACCAGCACCACCCGGGGGAACTATGGCTACACCTTC.